These T cell receptor beta chains were read from a single sample in a study of blood T cell repertoires in COVID-19. The data were produced by immunoSEQ multiplex PCR, yet TCRdb's version contains in-frame clones alone and is incomplete. The sample consists of a few hundred thousand clones, 70% to 90% of them appearing once. The sequencing input was peripheral blood. These TCRs come from a human donor in a cohort sampled during active COVID-19. CDR3s include the opening cysteine and the closing phenylalanine or tryptophan. D genes are given only for firm matches.

v_call,d_call,j_call,cdr3_aa,cdr3_nt
TRBV19,TRBD2,TRBJ2-3,CASSTGRELDTQYF,TGTGCCAGTAGTACCGGGCGGGAGCTAGATACGCAGTATTTT
TRBV14,-,TRBJ1-5,CASSQRTGYQPQHF,TGTGCCAGCAGCCAAAGAACAGGGTATCAGCCCCAGCATTTT
TRBV30,-,TRBJ1-1,CAWSEGSGERYTEAFF,TGTGCCTGGAGTGAAGGGTCGGGGGAGCGATACACTGAAGCTTTCTTT
TRBV6-5,TRBD1,TRBJ2-2,CASSYGQGAGGELFF,TGTGCCAGCAGTTACGGGCAGGGGGCAGGCGGGGAGCTGTTTTTT
TRBV24-1,TRBD1,TRBJ2-6,CATSAGTGSSGANVLTF,TGTGCCACCAGTGCCGGGACAGGGAGCTCTGGGGCCAACGTCCTGACTTTC
TRBV19,-,TRBJ2-6,CASSWTVGRVGANVLTF,TGTGCCAGTAGTTGGACAGTGGGCCGGGTTGGGGCCAACGTCCTGACTTTC
TRBV5-6,TRBD1,TRBJ1-3,CASSFRQGLGNTIYF,TGTGCCAGCAGCTTTAGACAGGGGCTGGGAAACACCATATATTTT
TRBV7-9,-,TRBJ1-1,CASSPRNTEAFF,TGTGCCAGCTCCCCCCGGAACACTGAAGCTTTCTTT
TRBV15,-,TRBJ2-7,CATSRDLLSYEQYF,TGTGCCACCAGCAGAGATCTACTATCATACGAGCAGTACTTC
TRBV19,-,TRBJ2-1,CASRIPGLLGEQFF,TGTGCCAGTAGGATTCCGGGACTCCTCGGTGAGCAGTTCTTC
TRBV6-6,-,TRBJ1-2,CASSYSGGPGNGYTF,TGTGCCAGCAGTTACTCCGGGGGGCCGGGGAATGGCTACACCTTC